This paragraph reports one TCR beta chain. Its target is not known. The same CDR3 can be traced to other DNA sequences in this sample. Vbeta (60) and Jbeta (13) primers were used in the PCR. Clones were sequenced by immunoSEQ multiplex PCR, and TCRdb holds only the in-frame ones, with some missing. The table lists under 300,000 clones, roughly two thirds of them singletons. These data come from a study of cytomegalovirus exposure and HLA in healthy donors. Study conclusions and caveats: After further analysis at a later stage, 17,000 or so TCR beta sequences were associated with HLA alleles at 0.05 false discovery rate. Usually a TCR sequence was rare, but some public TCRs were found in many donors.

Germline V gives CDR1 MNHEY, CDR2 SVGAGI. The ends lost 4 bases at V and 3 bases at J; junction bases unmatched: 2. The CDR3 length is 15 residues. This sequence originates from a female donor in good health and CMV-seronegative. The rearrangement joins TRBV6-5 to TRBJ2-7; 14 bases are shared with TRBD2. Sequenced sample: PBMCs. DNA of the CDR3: TGTGCCAGCAGTTGGGGGACTAGCGGGAGCTACGAGCAGTACTTC. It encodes CASSWGTSGSYEQYF.